The rows below give T cell receptor beta chains drawn from one sample of a study of CD8 T cells in ankylosing spondylitis. TCRdb passed the 5' RACE reads through MiXCR, listing each CDR3 protein once. The data show 130,000 or so distinct CDR3 sequences, about 6.5% seen once. Sequenced input: blood, either unsorted or a sorted T cell fraction (not recorded which). The receptors originated from a male donor with ankylosing spondylitis or in good health (not recorded which). The CDR3 runs from the conserved cysteine through the conserved F or W. A D gene is named only where the DNA matches it firmly. A row's size may be missing; if present it is once, few, many or a size class.

TRBD2	many	TRBV3-1	TRBJ2-5	TGTGCCAGCAGCCAACCCGGACTAGCGGGATATCAAGAGACCCAGTACTTC	CASSQPGLAGYQETQYF
NA	many	TRBV10-3	TRBJ2-5	TGTGCCATCAGTGAGTCGGGGGAGACCCAGTACTTC	CAISESGETQYF
TRBD2	many	TRBV7-2	TRBJ2-7	TGTGCCAGCAGCCCCGCTAGCGGACTCAGCTCCTACGAGCAGTACTTC	CASSPASGLSSYEQYF
NA	few	TRBV28	TRBJ2-1	TGTGCCAGCAGCCTGATCGGGGGGCAGCAGTTCTTC	CASSLIGGQQFF
TRBD1	many	TRBV27	TRBJ2-7	TGTGCCAGCAGTTTCACAGGGGTCACCTACGAGCAGTACTTC	CASSFTGVTYEQYF
NA	few	TRBV5-1	TRBJ1-5	TGCGCCAGCAGCCTGTACGGGGCCCGCAATCAGCCCCAGCATTTT	CASSLYGARNQPQHF
NA	few	TRBV18	TRBJ1-5	TGTGCCAGCTCACCTAACAGGGTAGAACAGCCCCAGCATTTT	CASSPNRVEQPQHF
NA	many	TRBV30	TRBJ2-2	TGTGCCTGGATGCGGCAAGGGAACACCGGGGAGCTGTTTTTT	CAWMRQGNTGELFF
NA	many	TRBV28	TRBJ2-3	TGTGCCAGCAGTTCCCCGTCGGGCACAGATACGCAGTATTTT	CASSSPSGTDTQYF
TRBD1	many	TRBV19	TRBJ2-2	TGTGCCAGTCACCGGGACAGGGGATTCACCGGGGAGCTGTTTTTT	CASHRDRGFTGELFF
NA	many	TRBV20-1	TRBJ1-5	TGCAGTGCTAGGGGGGGAGATCAGCCCCAGCATTTT	CSARGGDQPQHF
TRBD1	medium-sized	TRBV5-1	TRBJ1-5	TGCGCCAGCAGCTTGGGCCAGGGGGATCAGCCCCAGCATTTT	CASSLGQGDQPQHF
TRBD2	many	TRBV11-2	TRBJ2-1	TGTGCCAGCAGCTTCCTCGGAGGGCGGGGGGGCCTTGGTGAGCAGTTCTTC	CASSFLGGRGGLGEQFF
NA	many	TRBV7-9	TRBJ2-7	TGTGCCAGCAGCTTCGGGACATACGAGCAGTACTTC	CASSFGTYEQYF
NA	many	TRBV20-1	TRBJ2-1	TGCAGTGCGTATCACGGGCCGAGCTCCTACAATGAGCAGTTCTTC	CSAYHGPSSYNEQFF
NA	many	TRBV29-1	TRBJ2-5	TGCAGCGCAAGGACGGAGGGAGGAGAGACCCAGTACTTC	CSARTEGGETQYF
TRBD1	many	TRBV4-1	TRBJ2-1	TGCGCCAGCAGCCACTCCGGGACAGGCATATACAATGAGCAGTTCTTC	CASSHSGTGIYNEQFF
NA	many	TRBV24-1	TRBJ2-2	TGTGCCACCAAAGCCTTGGACAACACCGGGGAGCTGTTTTTT	CATKALDNTGELFF
TRBD2	many	TRBV5-1	TRBJ2-3	TGCGCCAGCAGCGGAACCGGGACTAGCGGAACAGATACGCAGTATTTT	CASSGTGTSGTDTQYF
TRBD2	many	TRBV12-3/TRBV12-4	TRBJ2-3	TGTGCCAGCAGACTAGCGGGATTTGTGACAGATACGCAGTATTTT	CASRLAGFVTDTQYF
NA	many	TRBV5-6	TRBJ2-3	TGTGCCAGCAGTCGGGGTACAGATACGCAGTATTTT	CASSRGTDTQYF
TRBD2	NA	TRBV28	TRBJ2-3	TGTGCCAGCTCCACGGGGGGGGCTTCAGATACGCAGTATTTT	CASSTGGASDTQYF
TRBD1	many	TRBV5-1	TRBJ1-1	TGCGCCAGCAGCGATCCCGGACAGGGGGTTGAAGCTTTCTTT	CASSDPGQGVEAFF
NA	many	TRBV29-1	TRBJ2-6	TGCAGCGCCCACGCGGGCTCTGGGGCCAACGTCCTGACTTTC	CSAHAGSGANVLTF
TRBD2	NA	TRBV7-3	TRBJ2-1	TGTGCCAGCAGCTTATCTAGCGGGGCCTACAATGAGCAGTTCTTC	CASSLSSGAYNEQFF
TRBD1	many	TRBV20-1	TRBJ1-6	TGCAGTGCTAGTATCGGGACAGCCAACTATAATTCACCCCTCCACTTT	CSASIGTANYNSPLHF
TRBD1	many	TRBV10-3	TRBJ2-1	TGTGCCATCAGTGGCAGGACAGGGGGTATGGGTGAGCAGTTCTTC	CAISGRTGGMGEQFF
TRBD1	many	TRBV5-1	TRBJ2-5	TGCGCCAGCAGCTTACAGGGGGCGCACCAAGAGACCCAGTACTTC	CASSLQGAHQETQYF
NA	many	TRBV4-3	TRBJ2-1	TGCGCCAGCAGAGGGGCACACAATGAGCAGTTCTTC	CASRGAHNEQFF
TRBD2	many	TRBV18	TRBJ2-7	TGTGCCAGCTCACCACTGGCGGGAGGGCCAAAATACGAGCAGTACTTC	CASSPLAGGPKYEQYF
NA	many	TRBV5-6	TRBJ1-2	TGTGCCAGCAGCTTGGGCCGGGCCACTAACTATGGCTACACCTTC	CASSLGRATNYGYTF
NA	many	TRBV20-1	TRBJ1-1	TGCAGTGCTCGGGGGGGCCGGGAAGAAGCTTTCTTT	CSARGGREEAFF
NA	many	TRBV13	TRBJ2-3	TGTGCCAGCAGCAGTTTTTCTCTTTCCCGCACCCCGTGGGAGAGGAGCACAGATACGCAGTATTTT	CASSSFSLSRTPWERSTDTQYF
NA	few	TRBV13	TRBJ2-3	TGTGCCAGCAGCTTAGCACTAGCCACCACAGATACGCAGTATTTT	CASSLALATTDTQYF
NA	many	TRBV5-1	TRBJ1-2	TGCGCCAGCACACGTGGGAACTATGGCTACACCTTC	CASTRGNYGYTF
NA	many	TRBV5-1	TRBJ1-2	TGCGCCAGCAGCAACCAACAGGGCCTCTATGGCTACACCTTC	CASSNQQGLYGYTF
NA	few	TRBV12-5	TRBJ1-3	TGTGCCAACAGGGTTTCTGGAAACACCATATATTTT	CANRVSGNTIYF
NA	NA	TRBV5-1	TRBJ1-1	TGCGCCAGCAGCTCCACGTATAGCCACCACCTCGAGGCTTTCTTT	CASSSTYSHHLEAFF
TRBD2	many	TRBV6-5	TRBJ2-7	TGTGCCAGCAGTTACTCGAGGTTAGCGGGTTCCTACGAGCAGTACTTC	CASSYSRLAGSYEQYF
TRBD1	many	TRBV5-1	TRBJ1-4	TGCGCCAGCAGGCCCTTCCGGGACAGGGATGAAAAACTGTTTTTT	CASRPFRDRDEKLFF
TRBD2	many	TRBV20-1	TRBJ2-1	TGCAGTGCCACGGGACTAGTGCAGTTCTTC	CSATGLVQFF
NA	NA	TRBV3-1	TRBJ1-1	TGTGCCAGCAGCCAAGTAATGAACACTGAAGCTTTCTTT	CASSQVMNTEAFF
TRBD1	many	TRBV18	TRBJ2-2	TGTGCCAGCTCACGGCCGGGACAGGGGTCCAACACCGGGGAGCTGTTTTTT	CASSRPGQGSNTGELFF
NA	many	TRBV5-1	TRBJ2-2	TGCGCCAGCAGCTTGGGGTCCTCTTCTCATAACACCGGGGAGCTGTTTTTT	CASSLGSSSHNTGELFF
TRBD2	many	TRBV7-2	TRBJ2-1	TGTGCCAGCAGCCCTATTGGACTAGCGGGCGACAATGAGCAGTTCTTC	CASSPIGLAGDNEQFF
NA	many	TRBV7-2	TRBJ1-3	TGTGCCAGCAGCTCACAGGGAAACGGAAACACCATATATTTT	CASSSQGNGNTIYF
NA	many	TRBV7-9	TRBJ2-7	TGTGCCAGCAGCTTTCCTGCGGACCGGAGCTCCTACGAGCAGTACTTC	CASSFPADRSSYEQYF
NA	many	TRBV7-6	TRBJ1-2	TGTGCCAGCAGCTTAGGTTCGGGTGACTATGGCTACACCTTC	CASSLGSGDYGYTF
NA	many	TRBV24-1	TRBJ2-2	TGTGCCACCAGTGAGGGACCCCCGGGCACCGGGGAGCTGTTTTTT	CATSEGPPGTGELFF
NA	once	TRBV14	TRBJ2-5	TGTGCCAGCAGCCAACTCCGAGGACAGCAAGAGACCCAGTACTTC	CASSQLRGQQETQYF
NA	many	TRBV20-1	TRBJ2-2	TGCAGTGCTAGTATCGGGGGCCGGAACACCGGGGAGCTGTTTTTT	CSASIGGRNTGELFF